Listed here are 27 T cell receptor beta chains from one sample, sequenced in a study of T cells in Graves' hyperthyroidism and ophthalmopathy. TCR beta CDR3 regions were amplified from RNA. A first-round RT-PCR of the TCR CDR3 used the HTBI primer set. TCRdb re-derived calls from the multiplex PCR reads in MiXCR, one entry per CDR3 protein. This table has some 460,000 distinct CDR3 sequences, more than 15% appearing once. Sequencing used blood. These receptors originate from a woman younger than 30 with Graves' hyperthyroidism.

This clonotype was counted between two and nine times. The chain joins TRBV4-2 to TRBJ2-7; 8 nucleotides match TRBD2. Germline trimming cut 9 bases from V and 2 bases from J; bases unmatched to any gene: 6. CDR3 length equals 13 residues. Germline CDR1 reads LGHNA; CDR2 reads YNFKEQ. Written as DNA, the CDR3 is TGTGCCAGTGCACCGACTAGCGCCTACGAGCAGTACTTC. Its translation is CASAPTSAYEQYF.

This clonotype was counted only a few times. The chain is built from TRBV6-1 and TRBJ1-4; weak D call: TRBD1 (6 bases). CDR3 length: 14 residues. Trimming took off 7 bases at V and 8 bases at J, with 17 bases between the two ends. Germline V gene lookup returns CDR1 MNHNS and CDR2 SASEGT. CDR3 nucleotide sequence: TGTGCCAGCAAACAGGGACGGACCTTCGAAAAACTGTTTTTT. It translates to CASKQGRTFEKLFF.

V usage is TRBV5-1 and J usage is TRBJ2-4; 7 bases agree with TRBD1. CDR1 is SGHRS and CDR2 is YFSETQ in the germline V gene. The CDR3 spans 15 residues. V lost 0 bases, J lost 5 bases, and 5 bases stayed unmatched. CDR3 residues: CASSLEGQKENIQYF. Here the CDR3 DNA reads TGCGCCAGCAGCTTGGAGGGACAGAAGGAAAACATTCAGTACTTC.

This CDR3 reads CASSSTSDLLKETQYF. For the CDR3, the DNA is TGTGCCAGCAGTTCGACATCCGACTTGCTGAAAGAGACCCAGTACTTC. The V call is TRBV27, the J call TRBJ2-5, with no clear D. This CDR3 is built from 16 residues. The V gene lost 4 bases and the J gene lost 3 bases, with 18 bases spanning the gap. Looked up from germline, CDR1 is MNHEY and CDR2 is SMNVEV (reference sequence).

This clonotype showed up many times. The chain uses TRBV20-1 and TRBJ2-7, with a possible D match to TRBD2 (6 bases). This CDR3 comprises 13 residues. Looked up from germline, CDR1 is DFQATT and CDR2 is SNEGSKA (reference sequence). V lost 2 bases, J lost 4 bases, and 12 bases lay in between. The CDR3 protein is CSARPQGGYEQYF. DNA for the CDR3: TGCAGTGCTAGACCCCAGGGAGGATACGAGCAGTACTTC.

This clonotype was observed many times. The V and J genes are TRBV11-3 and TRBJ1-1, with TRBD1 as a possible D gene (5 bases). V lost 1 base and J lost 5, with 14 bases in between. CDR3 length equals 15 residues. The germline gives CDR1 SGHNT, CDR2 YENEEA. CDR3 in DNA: TGTGCCAGCAGCTTAGGGGCCAGGGCCGGAACTGAAGCTTTCTTT. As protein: CASSLGARAGTEAFF.

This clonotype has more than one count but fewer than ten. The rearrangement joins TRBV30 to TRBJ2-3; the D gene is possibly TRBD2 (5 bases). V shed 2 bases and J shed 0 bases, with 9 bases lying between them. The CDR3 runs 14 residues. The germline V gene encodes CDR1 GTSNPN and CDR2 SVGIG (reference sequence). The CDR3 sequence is CAWSIAGSTDTQYF. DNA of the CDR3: TGTGCCTGGAGTATCGCGGGTAGCACAGATACGCAGTATTTT.

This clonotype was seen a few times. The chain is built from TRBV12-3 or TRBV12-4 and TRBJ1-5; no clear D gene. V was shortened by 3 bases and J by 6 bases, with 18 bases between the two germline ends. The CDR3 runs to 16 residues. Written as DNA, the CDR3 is TGTGCCAGCAGTTTTTCAGTGGGCCTTTTGGGTCAGCCCCAGCATTTT. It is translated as CASSFSVGLLGQPQHF.

CDR3 in amino acids: CASSLIGFGNEKLFF. CDR3 bases: TGTGCCAGCAGTTTAATAGGGTTTGGTAATGAAAAACTGTTTTTT. V usage is TRBV27 and J usage is TRBJ1-4; D gene uncertain. V gave up 2 bases and J gave up 4 bases, with 11 bases separating them. CDR3 length: 15 amino acids. CDR1 and CDR2 from the germline V gene are MNHEY and SMNVEV (reference sequence). The complete variable domain, with remaining parts taken from reference TRBV27 and TRBJ1-4, reads EAQVTQNPRYLITVTGKKLTVTCSQNMNHEYMSWYRQDPGLGLRQIYYSMNVEVTDKGDVPEGYKVSRKEKRNFPLILESPSPNQTSLYFCASSLIGFGNEKLFFGSGTQLSVL.

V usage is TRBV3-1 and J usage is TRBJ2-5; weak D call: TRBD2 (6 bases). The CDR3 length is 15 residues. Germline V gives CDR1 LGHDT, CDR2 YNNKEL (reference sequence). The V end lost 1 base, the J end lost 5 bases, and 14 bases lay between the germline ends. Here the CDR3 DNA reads TGTGCCAGCAGCCAAGGGGGGGTGACCAGGGAGACCCAGTACTTC. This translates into CASSQGGVTRETQYF.

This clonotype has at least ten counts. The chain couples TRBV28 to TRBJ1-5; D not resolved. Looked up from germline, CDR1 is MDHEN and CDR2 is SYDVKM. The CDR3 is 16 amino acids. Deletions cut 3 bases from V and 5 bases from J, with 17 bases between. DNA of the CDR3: TGTGCCAGCAGTTTTGCTGTCTCAGCCCCGCATCAGCCCCAGCATTTT. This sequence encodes CASSFAVSAPHQPQHF.

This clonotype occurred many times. DNA for the CDR3: TGTGCCAGCAGCCCCAGACTAGCGGGGGGGGTCAATGAGCAGTTCTTC. Translation gives CASSPRLAGGVNEQFF. The V gene is TRBV27, the J gene TRBJ2-1, with TRBD2 matching 14 bases. The V and J ends lost 6 bases and 6 bases, in that order; junction bases with no gene match: 7. Germline values: CDR1 MNHEY, CDR2 SMNVEV (reference sequence). The CDR3 sequence is 16 residues long.

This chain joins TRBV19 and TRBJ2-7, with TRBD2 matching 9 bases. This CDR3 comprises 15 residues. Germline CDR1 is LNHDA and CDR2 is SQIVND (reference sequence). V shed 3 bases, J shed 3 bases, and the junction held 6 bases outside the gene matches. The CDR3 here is CASSMVTSGSYEQYF. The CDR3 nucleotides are TGTGCCAGTAGTATGGTGACTAGCGGAAGCTACGAGCAGTACTTC.

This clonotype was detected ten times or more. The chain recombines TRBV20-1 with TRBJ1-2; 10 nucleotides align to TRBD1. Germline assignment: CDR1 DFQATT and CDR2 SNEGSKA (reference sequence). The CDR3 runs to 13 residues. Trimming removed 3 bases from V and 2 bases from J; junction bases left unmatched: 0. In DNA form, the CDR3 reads TGCAGTGCTAGGGGACAGGGGAACTATGGCTACACCTTC. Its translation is CSARGQGNYGYTF.

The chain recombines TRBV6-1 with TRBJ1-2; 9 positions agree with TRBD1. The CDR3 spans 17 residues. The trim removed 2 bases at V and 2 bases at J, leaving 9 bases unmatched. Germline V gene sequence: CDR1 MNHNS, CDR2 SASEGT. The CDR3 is CASSEWDREFKNYGYTF. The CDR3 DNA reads TGTGCCAGCAGTGAATGGGACAGGGAATTTAAGAACTATGGCTACACCTTC.

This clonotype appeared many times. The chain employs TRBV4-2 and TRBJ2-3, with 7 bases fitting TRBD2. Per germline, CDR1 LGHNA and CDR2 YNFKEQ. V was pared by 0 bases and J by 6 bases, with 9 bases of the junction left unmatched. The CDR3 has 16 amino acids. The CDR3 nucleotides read TGTGCCAGCAGCCAAGAGGGCGGGAGCGTTTGGGATACGCAGTATTTT. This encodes CASSQEGGSVWDTQYF.

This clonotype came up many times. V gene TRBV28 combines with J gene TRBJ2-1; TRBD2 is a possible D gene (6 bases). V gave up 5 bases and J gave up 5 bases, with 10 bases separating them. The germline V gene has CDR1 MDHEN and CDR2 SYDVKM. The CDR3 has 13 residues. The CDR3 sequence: CASSGGWDNEQFF. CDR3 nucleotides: TGTGCCAGCAGTGGGGGGTGGGACAATGAGCAGTTCTTC.

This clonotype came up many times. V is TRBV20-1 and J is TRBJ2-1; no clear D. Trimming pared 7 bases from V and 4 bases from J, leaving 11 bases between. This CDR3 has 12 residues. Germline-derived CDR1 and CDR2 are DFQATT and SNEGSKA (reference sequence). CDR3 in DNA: TGCAGTGGCCAGACTCGTTACAATGAGCAGTTCTTC. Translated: CSGQTRYNEQFF.

The CDR3 spells CASRATGGAPYEQYF. CDR3 coding DNA: TGTGCCAGCAGAGCGACAGGGGGCGCCCCGTACGAGCAGTACTTC. The chain is built from TRBV6-2 or TRBV6-3 and TRBJ2-7, with TRBD1 identical over 10 bases. This CDR3 has 15 residues. Germline CDR1 MNHEY, CDR2 SVGEGT. The V segment lost 6 bases and the J segment 4 bases; nucleotides outside the gene matches: 9.

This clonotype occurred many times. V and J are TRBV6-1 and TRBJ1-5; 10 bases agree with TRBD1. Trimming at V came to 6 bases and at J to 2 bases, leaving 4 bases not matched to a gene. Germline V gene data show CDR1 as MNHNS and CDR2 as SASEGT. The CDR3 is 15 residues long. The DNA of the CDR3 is TGTGCCAGCAGGGCCGGGACAGGGGGCAATCAGCCCCAGCATTTT. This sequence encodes CASRAGTGGNQPQHF.

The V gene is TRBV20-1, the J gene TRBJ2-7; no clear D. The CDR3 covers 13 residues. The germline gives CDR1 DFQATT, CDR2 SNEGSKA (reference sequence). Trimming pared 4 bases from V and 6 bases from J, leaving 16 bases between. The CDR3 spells CSAMGTFASEQYF. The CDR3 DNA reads TGCAGTGCTATGGGTACGTTCGCCAGCGAGCAGTACTTC.

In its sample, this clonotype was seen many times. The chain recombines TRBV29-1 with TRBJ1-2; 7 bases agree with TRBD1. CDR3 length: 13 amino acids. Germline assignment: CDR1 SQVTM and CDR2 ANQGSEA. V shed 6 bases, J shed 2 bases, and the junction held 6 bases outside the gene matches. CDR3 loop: CSVTGTPNYGYTF. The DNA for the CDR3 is TGCAGCGTGACAGGGACTCCCAACTATGGCTACACCTTC. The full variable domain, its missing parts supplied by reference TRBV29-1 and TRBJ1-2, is SAVISQKPSRDICQRGTSLTIQCQVDSQVTMMFWYRQQPGQSLTLIATANQGSEATYESGFVIDKFPISRPNLTFSTLTVSNMSPEDSSIYLCSVTGTPNYGYTFGSGTRLTVV.

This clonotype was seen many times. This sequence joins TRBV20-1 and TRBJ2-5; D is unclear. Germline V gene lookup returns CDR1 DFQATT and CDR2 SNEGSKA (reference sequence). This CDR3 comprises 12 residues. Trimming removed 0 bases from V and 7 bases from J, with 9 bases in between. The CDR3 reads CSARDRVGTQYF. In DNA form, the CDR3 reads TGCAGTGCTAGAGATCGGGTTGGGACCCAGTACTTC.

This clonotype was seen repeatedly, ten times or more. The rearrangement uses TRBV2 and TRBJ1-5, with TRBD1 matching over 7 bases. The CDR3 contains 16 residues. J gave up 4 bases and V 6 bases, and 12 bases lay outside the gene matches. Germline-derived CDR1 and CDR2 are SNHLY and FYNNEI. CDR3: CASRASPTGTNQPQHF. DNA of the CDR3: TGTGCCAGCAGGGCCAGTCCGACAGGGACAAATCAGCCCCAGCATTTT.

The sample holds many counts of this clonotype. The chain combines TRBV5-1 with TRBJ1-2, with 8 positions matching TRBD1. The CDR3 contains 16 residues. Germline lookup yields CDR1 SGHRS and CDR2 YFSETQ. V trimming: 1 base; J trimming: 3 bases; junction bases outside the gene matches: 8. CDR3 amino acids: CASSLHTGGRDYGYTF. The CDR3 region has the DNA TGCGCCAGCAGCTTGCACACAGGGGGTCGCGACTATGGCTACACCTTC.

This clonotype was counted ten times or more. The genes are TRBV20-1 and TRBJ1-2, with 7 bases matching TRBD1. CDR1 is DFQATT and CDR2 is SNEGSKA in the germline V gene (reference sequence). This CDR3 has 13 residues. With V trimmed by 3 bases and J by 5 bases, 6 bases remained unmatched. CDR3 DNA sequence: TGCAGTGCTAGGCCGGGACAGATTTATGGCTACACCTTC. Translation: CSARPGQIYGYTF.

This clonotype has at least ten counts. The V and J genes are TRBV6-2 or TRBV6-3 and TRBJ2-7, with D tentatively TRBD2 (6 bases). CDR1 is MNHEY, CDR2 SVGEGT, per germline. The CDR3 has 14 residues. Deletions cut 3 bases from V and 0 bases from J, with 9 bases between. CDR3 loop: CASSYDGSSYEQYF. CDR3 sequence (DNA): TGTGCCAGCAGTTATGACGGGAGCTCCTACGAGCAGTACTTC.